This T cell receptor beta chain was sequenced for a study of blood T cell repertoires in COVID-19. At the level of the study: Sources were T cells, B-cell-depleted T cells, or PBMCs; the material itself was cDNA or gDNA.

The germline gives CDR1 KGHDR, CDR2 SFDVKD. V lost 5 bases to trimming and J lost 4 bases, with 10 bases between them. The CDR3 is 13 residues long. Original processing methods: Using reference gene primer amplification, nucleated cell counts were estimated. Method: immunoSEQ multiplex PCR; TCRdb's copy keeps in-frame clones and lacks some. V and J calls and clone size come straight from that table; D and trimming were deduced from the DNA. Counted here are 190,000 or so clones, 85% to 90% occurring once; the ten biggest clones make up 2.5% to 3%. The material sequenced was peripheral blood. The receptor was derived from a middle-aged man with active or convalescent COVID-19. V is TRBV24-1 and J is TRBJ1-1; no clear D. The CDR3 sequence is CATSGLGGTEAFF. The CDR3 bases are TGTGCCACCAGTGGCCTTGGAGGCACTGAAGCTTTCTTT.